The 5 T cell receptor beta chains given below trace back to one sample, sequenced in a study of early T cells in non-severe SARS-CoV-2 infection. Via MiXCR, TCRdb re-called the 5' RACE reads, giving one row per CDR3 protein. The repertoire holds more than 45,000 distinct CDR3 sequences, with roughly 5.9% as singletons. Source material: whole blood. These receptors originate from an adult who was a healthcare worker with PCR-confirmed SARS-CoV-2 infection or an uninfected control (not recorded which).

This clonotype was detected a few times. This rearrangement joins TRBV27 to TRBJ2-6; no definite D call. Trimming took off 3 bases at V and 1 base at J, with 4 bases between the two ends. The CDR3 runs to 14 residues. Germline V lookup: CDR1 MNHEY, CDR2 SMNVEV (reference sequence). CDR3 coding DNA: TGTGCCAGCAGTTTCCAGTCTGGGGCCAACGTCCTGACTTTC. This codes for CASSFQSGANVLTF.

The CDR3 bases are TGTGCCAGCACGGGGCACGCTCCCCAGCCCCAGCATTTT. The encoded protein is CASTGHAPQPQHF. The chain has TRBV6-1 and TRBJ1-5; a possible D gene is TRBD1 (5 bases). The length of the CDR3 is 13 residues. The V and J ends lost 7 bases and 7 bases respectively, with 14 bases between them. Germline V lookup: CDR1 MNHNS, CDR2 SASEGT.

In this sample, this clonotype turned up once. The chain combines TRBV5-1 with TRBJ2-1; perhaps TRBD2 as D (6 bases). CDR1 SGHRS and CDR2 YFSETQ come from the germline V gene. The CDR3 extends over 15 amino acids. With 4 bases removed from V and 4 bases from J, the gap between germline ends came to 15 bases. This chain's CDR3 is CASSPGTGGYNEQFF. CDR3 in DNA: TGCGCCAGCAGCCCCGGGACTGGTGGATACAATGAGCAGTTCTTC. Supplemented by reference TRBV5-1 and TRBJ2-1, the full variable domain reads KAGVTQTPRYLIKTRGQQVTLSCSPISGHRSVSWYQQTPGQGLQFLFEYFSETQRNKGNFPGRFSGRQFSNSRSEMNVSTLELGDSALYLCASSPGTGGYNEQFFGPGTRLTVL.

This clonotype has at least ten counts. DNA of the CDR3: TGTGCCAGCAGGTTGGACACAGATACGCAGTATTTT. Protein product: CASRLDTDTQYF. This rearrangement joins TRBV7-2 to TRBJ2-3; D ambiguous. The CDR3 loop spans 12 amino acids. Trimming left V 6 bases short and J 2 bases short, with 6 bases between. The germline V gene encodes CDR1 SGHTA and CDR2 FQGNSA.

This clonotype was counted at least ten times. In DNA, the CDR3 is TGTGCCAGCAGTGAGCTAGTCACCGGGGAGCTGTTTTTT. It codes for CASSELVTGELFF. The chain has TRBV6-2 or TRBV6-3 and TRBJ2-2; D call uncertain. Trimming left V 5 bases short and J 4 bases short, with 8 bases between. CDR1 and CDR2 from the germline V gene are MNHEY and SVGEGT. This CDR3 has 13 amino acids.